This TCR beta chain was found in a study of cytomegalovirus exposure and HLA in healthy donors. PCR used 60 Vbeta primers and 13 Jbeta primers. TCRdb's copy holds only in-frame clones and misses some; the assay was immunoSEQ multiplex PCR. The table shows under 200,000 clones, with 80% occurring only once. The CDR3 consists of 13 residues. V lost 7 bases to trimming and J lost 4 bases; unmatched junction nucleotides: 2. Germline CDR1 is ENHRY and CDR2 is SYGVKD. The chain combines TRBV10-3 with TRBJ1-2; 11 bases fit TRBD1. This clonotype was obtained from a man aged 40-49 years in good health and CMV-seronegative. Sequenced: PBMCs. The CDR3 bases are TGTGCCATCACCGGGACAGGGGGCTATGGCTACACCTTC. This translates into CAITGTGGYGYTF.